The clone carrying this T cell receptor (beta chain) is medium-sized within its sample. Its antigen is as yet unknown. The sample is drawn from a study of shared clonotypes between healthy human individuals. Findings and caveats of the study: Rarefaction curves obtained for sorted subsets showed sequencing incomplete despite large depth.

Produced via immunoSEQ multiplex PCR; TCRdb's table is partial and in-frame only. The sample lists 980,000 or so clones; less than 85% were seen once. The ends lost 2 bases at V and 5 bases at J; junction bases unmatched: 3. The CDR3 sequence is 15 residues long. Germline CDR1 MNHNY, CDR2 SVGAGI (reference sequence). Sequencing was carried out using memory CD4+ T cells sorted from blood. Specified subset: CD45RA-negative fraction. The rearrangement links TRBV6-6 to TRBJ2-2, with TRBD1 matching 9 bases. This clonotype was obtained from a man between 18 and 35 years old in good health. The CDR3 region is CASSYRTGETGELFF. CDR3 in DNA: TGTGCCAGCAGTTACCGGACAGGGGAGACCGGGGAGCTGTTTTTT.